This entry lists 20 T cell receptor beta chains sequenced from one sample in a study of T cells after yellow fever vaccination. TCRdb re-analysed the 5' RACE reads in MiXCR, keeping a single row per CDR3 protein. Here the sample spans around 53,000 distinct CDR3 sequences, 6.6% being singletons. This specimen consisted of CD8+ T cells not binding an NS4B(214-222) dextramer, sorted from PBMCs, obtained more than 35 days after the first yellow fever vaccination. The receptors here all came from a man between 18 and 35 years old who received the YFV17D yellow fever vaccine.

This clonotype was counted at least ten times. V usage is TRBV11-2 and J usage is TRBJ2-7; D ambiguous. Germline V gene sequence: CDR1 SGHAT, CDR2 FQNNGV. The CDR3 has 13 residues. Trimming took 1 base from V and 4 from J, leaving 8 bases between them. CDR3 protein: CASSLGSPYEQYV. As DNA, the CDR3 is TGTGCCAGCAGCTTAGGCAGTCCATACGAGCAGTACGTC.

This clonotype was seen many times. The V gene is TRBV24-1, the J gene TRBJ1-5; D is ambiguous. CDR1 is KGHDR and CDR2 is SFDVKD in the germline V gene. V dropped 6 bases and J dropped 0 bases, with 8 bases sitting between them. The CDR3 sequence is 14 residues long. The CDR3 coding sequence is TGTGCCACCAGTCGAAGAAATAGCAATCAGCCCCAGCATTTT. This translates into CATSRRNSNQPQHF.

This clonotype was counted ten times or more. The chain joins TRBV21-1 to TRBJ2-1; the tabulated D call, TRBD1, remains unverified against the DNA. TRBV21-1 is an annotated pseudogene. This CDR3 contains 17 residues. The CDR3 region is CASSKGRPGQRYNEQFF. CDR3 DNA: TGTGCCAGCAGCAAAGGAAGACCGGGACAGAGGTACAATGAGCAGTTCTTC.

This clonotype was seen many times. The gene calls are TRBV4-1 and TRBJ2-5; D not certain. V lost 2 bases and J lost 1, with 11 bases in between. Germline loops: CDR1 MGHRA, CDR2 YSYEKL. The CDR3 loop spans 15 amino acids. In nucleotides, the CDR3 is TGCGCCAGCAGCCAACATGATAACACCCAAGAGACCCAGTACTTC. Protein: CASSQHDNTQETQYF.

At least ten counts were recorded for this clonotype. The chain employs TRBV24-1 and TRBJ2-3; D is tentatively TRBD1 or TRBD2 (5 bases each). Trimming left V 3 bases short and J 0 bases short, with 12 bases between. The CDR3 extends over 16 amino acids. Germline V gene lookup returns CDR1 KGHDR and CDR2 SFDVKD. The CDR3 nucleotides read TGTGCCACCAGTGATCCCAGGGACCGTAGCACAGATACGCAGTATTTT. Residues: CATSDPRDRSTDTQYF.

This clonotype was seen at least ten times. The rearrangement joins TRBV29-1 to TRBJ2-7; TRBD1 might be the D (5 bases). The length of the CDR3 is 11 residues. Germline CDR1 reads SQVTM; CDR2 reads ANQGSEA. V lost 7 bases and J 6 bases, leaving 13 bases between the germline ends. Here the CDR3 reads CSATQGLEQYV. In nucleotides, the CDR3 is TGCAGCGCAACCCAGGGTCTCGAGCAGTACGTC.

There are many counts of this clonotype. The CDR3 loop is CASSLGAVEAFF. CDR3 bases: TGTGCCAGCAGTTTAGGTGCGGTGGAAGCTTTCTTT. The V gene is TRBV12-3 or TRBV12-4, the J gene TRBJ1-1; no definite D call. The length of the CDR3 is 12 residues. The V gene lost 1 base and the J gene lost 8 bases, with 8 bases spanning the gap.

Ten or more counts support this clonotype. CDR3 in amino acids: CASSQLTGIYGYTF. Written as DNA, the CDR3 is TGCGCCAGCAGCCAGCTGACAGGGATCTATGGCTACACCTTC. This chain connects TRBV4-1 to TRBJ1-2, with 7 bases lining up with TRBD1. Germline trimming cut 3 bases from V and 4 bases from J; bases unmatched to any gene: 5. The CDR3 is 14 amino acids. Germline V gene sequence: CDR1 MGHRA, CDR2 YSYEKL.

The chain employs TRBV5-1 and TRBJ2-7; no reliable D call. V was trimmed by 4 bases and J by 5 bases, leaving 13 bases between them. The CDR3 runs 13 residues. From germline, CDR1 is SGHRS and CDR2 YFSETQ. CDR3 nucleotides: TGCGCCAGCAGCATCGACTCCCGCCACGAGCAGTACGTC. This codes for CASSIDSRHEQYV.

The gene calls are TRBV12-3 or TRBV12-4 and TRBJ1-5, with a possible D match to TRBD1 (6 bases). With 4 bases removed from V and 4 bases from J, the gap between germline ends came to 14 bases. This CDR3 comprises 15 residues. CDR3 in DNA: TGTGCCAGCAGTTACCGGGACATCTGGAATCAGCCCCAGCATTTT. Its translation is CASSYRDIWNQPQHF.

As concerns this clonotype: A junction boundary mismatches the germline segment, possibly from a read error. The rearrangement links TRBV20-1 to TRBJ2-5; 12 bases align to TRBD2. Per the germline V gene, CDR1 is DFQATT and CDR2 is SNEGSKA (reference sequence). The CDR3 runs to 17 residues. As DNA, the CDR3 is TGCTGTGCTAGAGATTTAGCTAGCGGGGGGGCTTGGGAGACCCAGTACTTC. Amino acid sequence: CCARDLASGGAWETQYF.

This clonotype came up a few times. The chain employs TRBV6-1 and TRBJ2-5; 8 bases are shared with TRBD2. V lost 7 bases and J lost 4; bases outside the gene matches: 11. The germline CDR1 and CDR2 sequences are MNHNS and SASEGT. The CDR3 contains 15 residues. CDR3 residues: CASKAGVRGRETQYF. The CDR3 bases are TGTGCCAGCAAAGCGGGGGTCCGTGGTAGAGAGACCCAGTACTTC.

This clonotype was counted ten times or more. The chain uses TRBV4-1 and TRBJ2-3, with D uncertain. Trimming took off 5 bases at V and 6 bases at J, with 9 bases between the two ends. Germline V lookup: CDR1 MGHRA, CDR2 YSYEKL. CDR3 length equals 12 residues. CDR3: CASSTDGDTQYF. CDR3 nucleotides: TGCGCCAGCAGCACCGATGGGGATACGCAGTATTTT.

The CDR3 is CSVEKEQFQETQYF. CDR3 sequence (DNA): TGCAGCGTTGAAAAGGAACAGTTCCAAGAGACCCAGTACTTC. The chain recombines TRBV29-1 with TRBJ2-5; D uncertain. V shed 2 bases and J shed 1 base, with 11 bases lying between them. There are 14 residues in the CDR3. CDR1 is SQVTM, CDR2 ANQGSEA, per germline.

This clonotype was counted many times. The chain carries TRBV12-3 or TRBV12-4 and TRBJ2-1; 11 nucleotides match TRBD2. Losses at the gene ends were 3 bases for V and 0 bases for J; bases not matched to a gene: 7. This CDR3 is built from 18 residues. CDR3 residues: CASSFRLAGGHSYNEQFF. CDR3 DNA sequence: TGTGCCAGCAGTTTTAGGCTAGCGGGGGGTCACTCCTACAATGAGCAGTTCTTC.

The V call is TRBV7-8, the J call TRBJ2-7, with 7 bases aligning to TRBD1. Germline values: CDR1 SGHVS, CDR2 FQNEAQ. This CDR3 spans 13 amino acids. J gave up 1 base and V 5 bases, and 2 bases lay outside the gene matches. CDR3 sequence (DNA): TGTGCCAGCAGCGCCAGGGGGTCCTACGAGCAGTACGTC. Translating it yields CASSARGSYEQYV.

J is TRBJ1-1 and V is TRBV12-3 or TRBV12-4; D is possibly TRBD1 (5 bases). Between the trimmed V and J ends, which lost 3 bases and 4 bases, there was a span of 9 bases. CDR3 length: 13 amino acids. The CDR3 coding sequence is TGTGCCAGCAGTTTGGGGGTCCTCACTGAAGCTTTCTTT. It specifies CASSLGVLTEAFF.

V and J are TRBV2 and TRBJ1-1; D ambiguous. The CDR3 is made up of 11 amino acids. In germline, CDR1 is SNHLY, CDR2 FYNNEI. V lost 6 bases to trimming and J lost 7 bases, with 9 bases between them. The CDR3 bases are TGTGCCAGCAGGGAGGGCAGTGAAGCTTTCTTT. Translation gives CASREGSEAFF.

The sample holds many counts of this clonotype. This chain connects TRBV11-2 to TRBJ2-3; 13 bases agree with TRBD2. Germline V lookup: CDR1 SGHAT, CDR2 FQNNGV. Unmatched junction bases numbered 7, after V lost 4 bases and J lost 6 bases. There are 16 residues in the CDR3. The CDR3, as DNA: TGTGCCAGCAGCTCAAGACTAGCGGGGGGCGAGGATACGCAGTATTTT. This encodes CASSSRLAGGEDTQYF. The variable domain in full, with the rest retrieved from reference TRBV11-2 and TRBJ2-3, is EAGVAQSPRYKIIEKRQSVAFWCNPISGHATLYWYQQILGQGPKLLIQFQNNGVVDDSQLPKDRFSAERLKGVDSTLKIQPAKLEDSAVYLCASSSRLAGGEDTQYFGPGTRLTVL.

This clonotype was counted a few times. J is TRBJ1-5 and V is TRBV4-2; D not certain. Trimming took off 1 base at V and 1 base at J, with 11 bases between the two ends. The CDR3 extends over 16 amino acids. Germline V CDR1 and CDR2: LGHNA, YNFKEQ. CDR3 region: CASSQVGGYSNQPQHF. CDR3 coding DNA: TGTGCCAGCAGCCAAGTTGGAGGGTACAGCAATCAGCCCCAGCATTTT.